This T cell receptor beta chain was identified in a study of cytomegalovirus exposure and HLA in healthy donors. Study-level information: Some 80 million unique TCR sequences came from HLA-typed donors in an early release.

This clone occurred once. This CDR3 contains 14 residues. J gave up 1 base and V 4 bases, and 3 bases lay outside the gene matches. In germline, CDR1 is SGHNT, CDR2 YYREEE (reference sequence). PCR used 60 Vbeta primers and 13 Jbeta primers. Here immunoSEQ multiplex PCR was the method, and the copy in TCRdb shows in-frame clones only, minus some. The table records 140,000 to 150,000 clones, roughly 90% of them present only once. The chain is built from TRBV5-4 and TRBJ2-5; 8 nucleotides align to TRBD1. The receptor was derived from a woman aged 40 to 55 in good health and CMV-seronegative. The sample taken for sequencing was PBMCs. CDR3 amino acids: CASSPGTGQETQYF. The CDR3 DNA reads as TGTGCCAGCAGCCCCGGGACAGGCCAAGAGACCCAGTACTTC. The full variable domain, completed using reference TRBV5-4 and TRBJ2-5, is ETGVTQSPTHLIKTRGQQVTLRCSSQSGHNTVSWYQQALGQGPQFIFQYYREEENGRGNFPPRFSGLQFPNYSSELNVNALELDDSALYLCASSPGTGQETQYFGPGTRLLVL.